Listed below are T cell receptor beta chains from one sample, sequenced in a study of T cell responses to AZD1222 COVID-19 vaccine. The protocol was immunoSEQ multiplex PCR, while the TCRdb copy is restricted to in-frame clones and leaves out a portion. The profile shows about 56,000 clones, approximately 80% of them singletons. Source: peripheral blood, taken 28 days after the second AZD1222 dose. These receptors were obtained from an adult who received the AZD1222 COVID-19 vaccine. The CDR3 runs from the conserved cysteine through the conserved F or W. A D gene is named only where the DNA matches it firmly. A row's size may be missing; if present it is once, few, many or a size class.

CASSPTGTVNYGYTF	TGTGCCAGCAGCCCCACGGGGACAGTCAACTATGGCTACACCTTC	NA	TRBD1	TRBV5-4	TRBJ1-2
CASSLAVSSYEQYF	TGTGCCAGCAGCCTAGCGGTGAGCTCCTACGAGCAGTACTTC	NA	NA	TRBV3-1/TRBV3-2	TRBJ2-7
CASSEGSGKSYEQYF	TGCGCCAGCAGTGAGGGTAGCGGAAAATCCTACGAGCAGTACTTC	few	NA	TRBV10-1	TRBJ2-7
CASSSSGTGIGNQPQHF	TGTGCCAGCAGTTCATCCGGGACAGGGATTGGCAATCAGCCCCAGCATTTT	few	TRBD1	TRBV27	TRBJ1-5
CSVEGDSTEAFF	TGCAGCGTTGAAGGGGACAGCACTGAAGCTTTCTTT	NA	TRBD1	TRBV29-1	TRBJ1-1
CASSPEGGTGVSPLHF	TGTGCCAGCAGTCCGGAAGGCGGGACAGGGGTCTCACCCCTCCACTTT	NA	TRBD1	TRBV2	TRBJ1-6
CASSLSGRGNSPLHF	TGTGCCAGCAGCTTATCGGGACGCGGAAATTCACCCCTCCACTTT	few	NA	TRBV5-6	TRBJ1-6
CASSPRPRGGSPLHF	TGTGCCAGCAGCCCCCGCCCCCGGGGAGGTTCACCCCTCCACTTT	NA	NA	TRBV7-2	TRBJ1-6
CASSGRTGGSNQPQHF	TGTGCCAGCAGTGGTAGGACAGGGGGAAGCAATCAGCCCCAGCATTTT	NA	TRBD1	TRBV2	TRBJ1-5
CASSQFGFETQYF	TGTGCCAGCAGCCAGTTCGGTTTTGAGACCCAGTACTTC	NA	NA	TRBV11-2	TRBJ2-5
CASSVQTQYF	TGTGCCAGCAGTGTGCAAACGCAGTATTTT	NA	NA	TRBV2	TRBJ2-3
CASSEVRSINEKLFF	TGTGCCAGCAGTGAAGTCCGGTCCATTAATGAAAAACTGTTTTTT	NA	NA	TRBV25-1	TRBJ1-4
CASSDSRVGRASGELFF	TGCGCCAGCAGTGATAGTCGGGTCGGGAGGGCCTCCGGGGAGCTGTTTTTT	few	TRBD2	TRBV10-2	TRBJ2-2
CASSLGQNEETQYF	TGCGCCAGCAGCTTGGGGCAAAACGAAGAGACCCAGTACTTC	NA	NA	TRBV5-1	TRBJ2-5
CASSPQGRVEETQYF	TGTGCCAGCAGCCCCCAGGGCCGCGTCGAAGAGACCCAGTACTTC	NA	NA	TRBV7-2	TRBJ2-5
CASSKGNRARGHF	TGTGCCAGCAGCAAAGGGAACAGGGCCCGAGGGCATTTT	few	NA	TRBV21-1	TRBJ1-5
CASGWSGSTWGELFF	TGTGCCAGCGGATGGAGCGGGTCCACCTGGGGGGAGCTGTTTTTT	NA	NA	TRBV27	TRBJ2-2
CASSVTGTGNQPQHF	TGTGCCAGCAGCGTCACCGGGACAGGGAATCAGCCCCAGCATTTT	few	TRBD1	TRBV2	TRBJ1-5
CASSPGPRTDTQYF	TGTGCCAGCAGCCCCGGGCCCCGAACAGATACGCAGTATTTT	NA	NA	TRBV5-6	TRBJ2-3
CASSSGLGYTF	TGTGCCAGCAGTTCGGGGCTTGGCTACACCTTC	few	NA	TRBV6-5	TRBJ1-2
CSASRTSGQSSPGYQPQHF	TGCAGTGCTAGTCGTACCTCCGGACAGAGTTCCCCAGGGTATCAGCCCCAGCATTTT	NA	NA	TRBV20-1	TRBJ1-5
CASSQDGQGRNYGYTF	TGTGCCAGCAGCCAAGATGGGCAGGGTCGAAACTATGGCTACACCTTC	once	NA	TRBV4-2	TRBJ1-2
CASSVAGGSGELFF	TGTGCCAGCAGCGTAGCCGGGGGATCCGGGGAGCTGTTTTTT	NA	NA	TRBV9	TRBJ2-2
CASSLEKFWGETGPNTEAFF	TGCGCCAGCAGCTTGGAAAAGTTTTGGGGCGAGACAGGGCCAAACACTGAAGCTTTCTTT	few	TRBD1	TRBV5-1	TRBJ1-1
CASRTAGRELFF	TGTGCCAGCAGAACGGCGGGCCGGGAGCTGTTTTTT	NA	NA	TRBV6-5	TRBJ2-2
CASSDPGLAGVHEQYF	TGCGCCAGCAGTGATCCGGGACTAGCGGGAGTCCACGAGCAGTACTTC	few	TRBD2	TRBV10-1	TRBJ2-7
CASSYLRGSGETQYF	TGTGCCAGCAGCTACCTACGAGGTAGCGGGGAGACCCAGTACTTC	NA	TRBD2	TRBV7-9	TRBJ2-5
CAGRSDGNSPLHF	TGTGCCGGCAGGTCTGATGGTAATTCACCCCTCCACTTT	once	NA	TRBV30	TRBJ1-6
CASRKDLADSTDTQYF	TGTGCCAGCAGGAAAGACCTAGCGGATAGCACAGATACGCAGTATTTT	NA	TRBD2	TRBV27	TRBJ2-3
CASTEDRGTEAFF	TGTGCCAGCACCGAGGACAGGGGCACTGAAGCTTTCTTT	NA	TRBD1	TRBV6-5	TRBJ1-1
CASSQGPGFGEETQYF	TGTGCCAGCAGCCAAGGGCCGGGCTTCGGAGAAGAGACCCAGTACTTC	NA	NA	TRBV3-1/TRBV3-2	TRBJ2-5
CASSLSATNEKLFF	TGCGCCAGCAGCTTGTCGGCAACTAATGAAAAACTGTTTTTT	NA	NA	TRBV5-1	TRBJ1-4
CATSSRTSGRAGQFF	TGTGCCACCAGCAGTCGGACTAGCGGGAGGGCCGGGCAGTTCTTC	NA	TRBD2	TRBV15	TRBJ2-1
CASTMRLAGGPIEFF	TGTGCCAGTACCATGAGACTAGCGGGAGGGCCTATTGAGTTCTTC	few	TRBD2	TRBV19	TRBJ2-1
CASSPEDSPYGYTF	TGTGCCAGCTCACCAGAAGACAGCCCCTATGGCTACACCTTC	NA	NA	TRBV18	TRBJ1-2
CASSHPRGSGANVLTF	TGCGCCAGCAGCCACCCCCGGGGGTCTGGGGCCAACGTCCTGACTTTC	NA	NA	TRBV4-1	TRBJ2-6
CASSTLAGGSEQYF	TGTGCCAGCAGCACCCTAGCGGGAGGTTCCGAGCAGTACTTC	NA	TRBD2	TRBV7-8	TRBJ2-7
CASRTSAGEQFF	TGTGCCAGCAGGACTTCAGCGGGTGAGCAGTTCTTC	NA	NA	TRBV6-5	TRBJ2-1
CASSLAPGSTDTQYF	TGTGCCAGCAGCTTAGCGCCAGGAAGCACAGATACGCAGTATTTT	few	NA	TRBV7-2	TRBJ2-3
CASSSSRLNTEAFF	TGTGCCAGCAGCTCCTCTCGTTTGAACACTGAAGCTTTCTTT	NA	NA	TRBV5-4	TRBJ1-1
CASMGDGETQYF	TGTGCCAGCATGGGCGACGGGGAGACCCAGTACTTC	NA	NA	TRBV2	TRBJ2-5
CASSLEQGGNTGELFF	TGTGCCAGCAGCTTAGAACAGGGTGGTAACACCGGGGAGCTGTTTTTT	NA	NA	TRBV11-2	TRBJ2-2
CASSLSSNTEAFF	TGTGCCAGCAGCTTATCCTCGAACACTGAAGCTTTCTTT	NA	NA	TRBV7-8	TRBJ1-1
CASSRDRAGDEQFF	TGTGCCAGCAGCAGGGATAGGGCAGGGGATGAGCAGTTCTTC	NA	NA	TRBV5-4	TRBJ2-1
CASSLNRAHNEQFF	TGTGCCAGCAGCCTAAACCGGGCCCACAATGAGCAGTTCTTC	once	NA	TRBV3-1/TRBV3-2	TRBJ2-1
CATSDWDGTGELFF	TGTGCCACCAGTGACTGGGACGGCACCGGGGAGCTGTTTTTT	NA	NA	TRBV24-1	TRBJ2-2
CASSILAGPNHEQYF	TGTGCCAGCAGTATCCTAGCGGGACCCAACCACGAGCAGTACTTC	NA	TRBD2	TRBV28	TRBJ2-7
CASSERGAGTAGNTIYF	TGTGCCAGCAGTGAACGGGGGGCAGGGACGGCTGGAAACACCATATATTTT	NA	NA	TRBV2	TRBJ1-3
CASSPKANSGNTIYF	TGTGCCAGCAGCCCCAAGGCCAACTCTGGAAACACCATATATTTT	NA	NA	TRBV5-6	TRBJ1-3
CASSEAREAFF	TGTGCCAGCAGTGAAGCTCGGGAAGCTTTCTTT	NA	NA	TRBV6-1	TRBJ1-1